A selection of T cell receptor beta chains follows, all from one sample in a study of blood T cell repertoires in COVID-19. Data came from immunoSEQ multiplex PCR; TCRdb stores just in-frame clones and leaves some out. Of under 200,000 clones in the sample, 65% to 85% were seen once. Sequenced sample: peripheral blood. Receptors originate from a human donor with acute or convalescent COVID-19. The donor label of this sample is uncertain. Both conserved end residues are part of each CDR3. Each record gives: V gene, D gene, J gene, clone size, CDR3 DNA, CDR3 protein. D genes are given only for firm matches. Not every row has a clone size; where given, it reads once, few, many or a size class.

V gene: TRBV27; D gene: -; J gene: TRBJ1-4; clone size: few; CDR3 DNA: TGTGCCAGCAGTTTCTCAACTAATGAAAAACTGTTTTTT; CDR3 protein: CASSFSTNEKLFF
V gene: TRBV30; D gene: -; J gene: TRBJ1-1; clone size: -; CDR3 DNA: TGTGCCTGGAGCTACCGGGACATCAGACCTGAAGCTTTCTTT; CDR3 protein: CAWSYRDIRPEAFF
V gene: TRBV28; D gene: -; J gene: TRBJ2-6; clone size: -; CDR3 DNA: TGTGCCAGCAGAAGCGGACTGTTGGGAGGGGCCAACGTCCTGACTTTC; CDR3 protein: CASRSGLLGGANVLTF
V gene: TRBV5-8; D gene: TRBD1; J gene: TRBJ1-5; clone size: -; CDR3 DNA: TGTGCCAGCAGCTTGGGGGGGTTACAGGGGGCCGGGTTCCAGCATTTT; CDR3 protein: CASSLGGLQGAGFQHF
V gene: TRBV19; D gene: -; J gene: TRBJ1-2; clone size: -; CDR3 DNA: TGTGCCAGTAGTATCTTTCCCGGGTCGGGGAACTATGGCTACACCTTC; CDR3 protein: CASSIFPGSGNYGYTF
V gene: TRBV7-2; D gene: -; J gene: TRBJ2-5; clone size: -; CDR3 DNA: TGTGCCAGCAGCTTACTCCCAGGTTACCAAGAGACCCAGTACTTC; CDR3 protein: CASSLLPGYQETQYF
V gene: TRBV7-2; D gene: TRBD2; J gene: TRBJ2-1; clone size: -; CDR3 DNA: TGTGCCAGCAGCTTAGTCGGACTAGCCTTCAATGAGCAGTTCTTC; CDR3 protein: CASSLVGLAFNEQFF
V gene: TRBV28; D gene: -; J gene: TRBJ2-2; clone size: -; CDR3 DNA: TGTGCCAGCAGTTTTCAGGGAGGCACCGGGGAGCTGTTTTTT; CDR3 protein: CASSFQGGTGELFF
V gene: TRBV27; D gene: -; J gene: TRBJ1-1; clone size: -; CDR3 DNA: TGTGCCAGCAGTTTACAGGGTCGGTACACTGAAGCTTTCTTT; CDR3 protein: CASSLQGRYTEAFF
V gene: TRBV6-1; D gene: -; J gene: TRBJ1-5; clone size: once; CDR3 DNA: TGTGCCAGCAGTGAAGCGTGGACACTTCGCAATCAGCCCCAGCATTTT; CDR3 protein: CASSEAWTLRNQPQHF
V gene: TRBV5-4; D gene: TRBD2; J gene: TRBJ2-5; clone size: -; CDR3 DNA: TGTGCCAGCAGCTTGGAGGGGACTAGGGGGGTAGAGACCCAGTACTTC; CDR3 protein: CASSLEGTRGVETQYF
V gene: TRBV12-5; D gene: -; J gene: TRBJ2-1; clone size: once; CDR3 DNA: TGTGCTAGTGGCGGGGTAGGATCCTACAATGAGCAGTTCTTC; CDR3 protein: CASGGVGSYNEQFF
V gene: TRBV4-1; D gene: TRBD2; J gene: TRBJ2-2; clone size: few; CDR3 DNA: TGCGCCAGCAGCCATACGGAGTCTAGCGGGAGGGCCTACACCGGGGAGCTGTTTTTT; CDR3 protein: CASSHTESSGRAYTGELFF
V gene: TRBV18; D gene: TRBD1; J gene: TRBJ1-2; clone size: -; CDR3 DNA: TGTGCCAGCTCACCACCTGGAGAGGGGGCGACCTATGGCTACACCTTC; CDR3 protein: CASSPPGEGATYGYTF
V gene: TRBV4-1; D gene: -; J gene: TRBJ1-3; clone size: -; CDR3 DNA: TGCGCCAGCAGCCAAGATCGTACGGTCTCTGGAAACACCATATATTTT; CDR3 protein: CASSQDRTVSGNTIYF
V gene: TRBV30; D gene: -; J gene: TRBJ1-6; clone size: -; CDR3 DNA: TGTGCCTGGAGGGGAGGGGGATCCTATAATTCACCCCTCCACTTT; CDR3 protein: CAWRGGGSYNSPLHF
V gene: TRBV15; D gene: -; J gene: TRBJ2-1; clone size: -; CDR3 DNA: TGTGCCACCAGAGGGGGGGAGCCGGGCAGCTCCTACAATGAGCAGTTCTTC; CDR3 protein: CATRGGEPGSSYNEQFF
V gene: TRBV16; D gene: TRBD1; J gene: TRBJ1-2; clone size: -; CDR3 DNA: TGTGCCAGCAGCCCCCTGACAGGGGTTGCCTATGGCTACACCTTC; CDR3 protein: CASSPLTGVAYGYTF
V gene: TRBV28; D gene: TRBD2; J gene: TRBJ2-1; clone size: -; CDR3 DNA: TGTGCCAGCAGTATCGGCAGGGAGGGTGAGCAGTTCTTC; CDR3 protein: CASSIGREGEQFF
V gene: TRBV6-1; D gene: TRBD1; J gene: TRBJ1-3; clone size: -; CDR3 DNA: TGTGCCAGCAGTGACGGGACAGGATACACCGGGAACACCATATATTTT; CDR3 protein: CASSDGTGYTGNTIYF
V gene: TRBV5-1; D gene: -; J gene: TRBJ2-3; clone size: -; CDR3 DNA: TGCGCCAGCAGTGAGGGTACAGATACGCAGTATTTT; CDR3 protein: CASSEGTDTQYF
V gene: TRBV28; D gene: TRBD1; J gene: TRBJ2-5; clone size: -; CDR3 DNA: TGTGCCAGCAGATCGCTTTTTCGGCAGGGGGTGGTCGGGGAGACCCAGTACTTC; CDR3 protein: CASRSLFRQGVVGETQYF
V gene: TRBV2; D gene: -; J gene: TRBJ1-6; clone size: many; CDR3 DNA: TGTGCCAGCACCGAAGCCGCAGGGAGGACGTGGTCCTATAATTCACCCCTCCACTTT; CDR3 protein: CASTEAAGRTWSYNSPLHF
V gene: TRBV6-5; D gene: -; J gene: TRBJ1-4; clone size: -; CDR3 DNA: TGTGCCAGCACTGGTCGGGGTTGGCCTGAAAAACTGTTTTTT; CDR3 protein: CASTGRGWPEKLFF
V gene: TRBV5-4; D gene: -; J gene: TRBJ1-1; clone size: once; CDR3 DNA: TGTGCCAGCAGCTTGCCAAACACTGAAGCTTTCTTT; CDR3 protein: CASSLPNTEAFF
V gene: TRBV2; D gene: TRBD1; J gene: TRBJ1-1; clone size: -; CDR3 DNA: TGTGCCAGCACCGTCGACAGGGTGAACACTGAAGCTTTCTTT; CDR3 protein: CASTVDRVNTEAFF
V gene: TRBV5-1; D gene: -; J gene: TRBJ1-4; clone size: few; CDR3 DNA: TGCGCCAGCAGTATCGGGAAGGGCAATGAAAAACTGTTTTTT; CDR3 protein: CASSIGKGNEKLFF
V gene: TRBV5-1; D gene: -; J gene: TRBJ1-1; clone size: -; CDR3 DNA: TGCGCCAGCAGATTGCAGACAGGAACCATGAACACTGAAGCTTTCTTT; CDR3 protein: CASRLQTGTMNTEAFF
V gene: TRBV5-1; D gene: TRBD1; J gene: TRBJ1-1; clone size: -; CDR3 DNA: TGCGCCAGCACTCCGTCGGGGACAGGGAACACTGAAGCTTTCTTT; CDR3 protein: CASTPSGTGNTEAFF